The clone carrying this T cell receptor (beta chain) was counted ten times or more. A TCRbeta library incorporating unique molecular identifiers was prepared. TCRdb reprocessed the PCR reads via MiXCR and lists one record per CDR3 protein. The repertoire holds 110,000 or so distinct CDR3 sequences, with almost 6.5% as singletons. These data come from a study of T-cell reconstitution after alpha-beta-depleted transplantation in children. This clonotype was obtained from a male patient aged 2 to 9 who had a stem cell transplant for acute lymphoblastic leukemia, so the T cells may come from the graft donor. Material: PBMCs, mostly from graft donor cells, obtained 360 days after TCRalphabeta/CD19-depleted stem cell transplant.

The CDR3 DNA reads as TGTGCCAGCAGCGTTGGACTAGCGGTTACAGATACGCAGTATTTT. Its translation is CASSVGLAVTDTQYF. The genes are TRBV9 and TRBJ2-3, with 10 bases aligning to TRBD2. With 2 bases clipped from V and 3 bases from J, the junction kept 3 bases outside the gene matches. The germline V gene encodes CDR1 SGDLS and CDR2 YYNGEE. CDR3 length: 15 residues.